This T cell receptor (beta chain) is drawn from a study of early T cells in non-severe SARS-CoV-2 infection. At the level of the study: Chains from this unsorted whole-blood bulk RNA could not be paired. General observations from the study: Private and CD4 specificities were missed by VDJdb matching, which favored anti-spike CD8 responses.

As for this clonotype: Antigen: not known.

In germline, CDR1 is KGHDR, CDR2 SFDVKD. The CDR3 covers 12 residues. V lost 5 bases and J lost 4; bases outside the gene matches: 1. Each single cDNA molecule received a unique molecular identifier. One entry per CDR3 protein results from TCRdb running MiXCR on the 5' RACE reads. The table shows fewer than 100,000 distinct CDR3 sequences, with more than 7.5% occurring only once. This TCR came from an adult who was a healthcare worker with PCR-confirmed SARS-CoV-2 infection or an uninfected control (not recorded which). The sample was whole blood. The rearrangement joins TRBV24-1 to TRBJ2-7, with 7 bases aligning to TRBD1. CDR3 nucleotide sequence: TGTGCCACCAGTGGACAGGGTTACGAGCAGTACTTC. Amino acids: CATSGQGYEQYF.